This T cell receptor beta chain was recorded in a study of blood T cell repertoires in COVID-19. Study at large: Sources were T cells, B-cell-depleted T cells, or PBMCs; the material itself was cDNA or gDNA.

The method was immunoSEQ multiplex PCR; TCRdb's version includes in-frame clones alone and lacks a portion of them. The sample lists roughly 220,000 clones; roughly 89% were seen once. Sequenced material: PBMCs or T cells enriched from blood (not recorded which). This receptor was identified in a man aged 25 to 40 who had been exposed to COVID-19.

The CDR3 region is CASSFPPPYGGEQFF. In DNA, the CDR3 is TGTGCCAGCAGCTTCCCCCCCCCGTACGGGGGTGAGCAGTTCTTC. The rearrangement uses TRBV11-3 and TRBJ2-1; a possible D gene is TRBD2 (6 bases). The CDR3 is 15 amino acids. V lost 3 bases and J 9 bases, leaving 18 bases between the germline ends. The germline CDR1 and CDR2 sequences are SGHNT and YENEEA.